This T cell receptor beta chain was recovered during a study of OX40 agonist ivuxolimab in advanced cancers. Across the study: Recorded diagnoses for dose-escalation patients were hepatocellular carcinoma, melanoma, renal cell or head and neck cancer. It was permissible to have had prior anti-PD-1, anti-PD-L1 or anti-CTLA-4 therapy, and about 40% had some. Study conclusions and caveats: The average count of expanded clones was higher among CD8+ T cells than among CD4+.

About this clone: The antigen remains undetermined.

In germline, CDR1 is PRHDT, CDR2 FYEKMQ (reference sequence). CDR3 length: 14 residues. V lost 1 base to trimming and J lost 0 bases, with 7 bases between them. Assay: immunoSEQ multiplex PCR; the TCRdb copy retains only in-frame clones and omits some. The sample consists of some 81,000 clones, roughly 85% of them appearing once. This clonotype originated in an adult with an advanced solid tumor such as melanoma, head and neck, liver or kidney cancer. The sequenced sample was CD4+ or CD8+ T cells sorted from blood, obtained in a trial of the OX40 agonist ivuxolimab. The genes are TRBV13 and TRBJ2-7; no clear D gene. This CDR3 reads CASSLAPSSYEQYF. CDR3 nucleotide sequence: TGTGCCAGCAGCTTAGCTCCAAGCTCCTACGAGCAGTACTTC.